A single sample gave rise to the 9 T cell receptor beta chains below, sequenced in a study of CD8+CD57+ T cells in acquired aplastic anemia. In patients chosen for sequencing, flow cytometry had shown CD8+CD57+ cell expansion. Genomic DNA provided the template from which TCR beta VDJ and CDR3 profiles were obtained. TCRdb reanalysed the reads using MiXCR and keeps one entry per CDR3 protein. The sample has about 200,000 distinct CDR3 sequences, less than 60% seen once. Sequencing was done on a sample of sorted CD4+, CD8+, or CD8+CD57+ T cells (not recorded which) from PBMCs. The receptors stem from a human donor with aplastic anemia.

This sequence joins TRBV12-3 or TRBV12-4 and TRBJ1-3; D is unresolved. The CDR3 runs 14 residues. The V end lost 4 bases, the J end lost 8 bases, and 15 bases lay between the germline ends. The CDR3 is CASSWMSGGYTIYF. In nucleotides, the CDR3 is TGTGCCAGCAGTTGGATGAGTGGTGGCTACACCATATATTTT.

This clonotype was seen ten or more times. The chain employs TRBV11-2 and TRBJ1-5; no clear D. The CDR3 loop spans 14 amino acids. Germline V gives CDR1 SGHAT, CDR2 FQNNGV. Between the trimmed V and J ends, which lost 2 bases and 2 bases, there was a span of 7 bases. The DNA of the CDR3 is TGTGCCAGCAGCTTACCCGGGGGCAATCAGCCCCAGCATTTT. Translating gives CASSLPGGNQPQHF.

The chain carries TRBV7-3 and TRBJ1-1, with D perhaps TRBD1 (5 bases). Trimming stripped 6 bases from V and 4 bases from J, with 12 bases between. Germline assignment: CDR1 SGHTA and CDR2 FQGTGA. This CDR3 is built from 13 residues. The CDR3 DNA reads TGTGCCAGCAGTGACGGGGGTCGCACTGAAGCTTTCTTT. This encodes CASSDGGRTEAFF.

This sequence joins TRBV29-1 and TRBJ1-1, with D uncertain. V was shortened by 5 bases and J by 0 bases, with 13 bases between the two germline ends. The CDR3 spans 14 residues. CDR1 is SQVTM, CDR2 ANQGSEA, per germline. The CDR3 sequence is CSVSLHPMNTEAFF. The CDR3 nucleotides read TGCAGCGTTTCGCTTCACCCCATGAACACTGAAGCTTTCTTT.

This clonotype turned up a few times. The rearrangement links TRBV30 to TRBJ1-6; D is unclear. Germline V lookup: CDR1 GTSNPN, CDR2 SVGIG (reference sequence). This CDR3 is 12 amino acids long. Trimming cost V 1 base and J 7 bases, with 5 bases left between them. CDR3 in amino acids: CAWSGINSPLHF. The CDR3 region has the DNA TGTGCCTGGAGTGGAATAAATTCACCCCTCCACTTT. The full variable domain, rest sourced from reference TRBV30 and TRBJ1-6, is SQTIHQWPATLVQPVGSPLSLECTVEGTSNPNLYWYRQAAGRGLQLLFYSVGIGQISSEVPQNLSASRPQDRQFILSSKKLLLSDSGFYLCAWSGINSPLHFGNGTRLTVT.

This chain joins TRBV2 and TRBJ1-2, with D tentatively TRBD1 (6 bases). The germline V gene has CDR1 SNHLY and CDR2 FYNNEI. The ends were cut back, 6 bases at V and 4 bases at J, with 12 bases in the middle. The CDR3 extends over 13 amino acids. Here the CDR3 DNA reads TGTGCCAGCAGGGACTGGACAGCCTATGGCTACACCTTC. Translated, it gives CASRDWTAYGYTF.

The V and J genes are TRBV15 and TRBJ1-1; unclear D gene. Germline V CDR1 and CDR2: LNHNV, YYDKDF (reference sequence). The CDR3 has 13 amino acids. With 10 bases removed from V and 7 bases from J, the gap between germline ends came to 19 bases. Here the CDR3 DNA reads TGTGCCAGCAGTGATGTGGGGTCCCGTGAAGCTTTCTTT. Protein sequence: CASSDVGSREAFF.

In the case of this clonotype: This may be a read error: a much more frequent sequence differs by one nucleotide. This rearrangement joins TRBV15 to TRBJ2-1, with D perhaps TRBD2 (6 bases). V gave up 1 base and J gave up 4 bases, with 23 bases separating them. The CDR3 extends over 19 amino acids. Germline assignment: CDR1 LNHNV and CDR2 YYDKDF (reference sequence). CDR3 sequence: CATSRARGGGVSKYNEQFF. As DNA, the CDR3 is TGTGCCACCAGCAGAGCGAGGGGTGGCGGGGTGTCCAAATACAATGAGCAGTTCTTC. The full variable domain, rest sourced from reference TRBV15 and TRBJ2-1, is DAMVIQNPRYQVTQFGKPVTLSCSQTLNHNVMYWYQQKSSQAPKLLFHYYDKDFNNEADTPDNFQSRRPNTSFCFLDIRSPGLGDTAMYLCATSRARGGGVSKYNEQFFGPGTRLTVL.

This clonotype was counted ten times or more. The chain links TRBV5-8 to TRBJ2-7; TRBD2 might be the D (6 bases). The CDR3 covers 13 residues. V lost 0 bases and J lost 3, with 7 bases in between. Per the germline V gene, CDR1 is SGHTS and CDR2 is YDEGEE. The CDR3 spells CASSLGEDYEQYF. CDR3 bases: TGTGCCAGCAGCTTGGGGGAGGACTACGAGCAGTACTTC.